What follows is one TCR beta chain and its context. What it recognizes is unknown. Germline loops: CDR1 MNHNS, CDR2 SASEGT. This CDR3 comprises 13 residues. Trimming cost V 3 bases and J 3 bases, with 8 bases left between them. This entry is derived from a study of T cell responses to AZD1222 COVID-19 vaccine. General study points: Donors were chiefly white British, with a greater number of females, and clonal diversity was perhaps underestimated. Vaccination with two AZD1222 doses was followed by a rise in Spike-specific TCR breadth and depth. Only a handful of AZD1222 recipients were seropositive at baseline. There were vaccine-associated CD4 TCRs across spike, dominant at 160-218 and 743-854.

Profiled with immunoSEQ multiplex PCR; TCRdb holds only in-frame clones, not every one. Counted here are some 120,000 clones, 70% to 90% occurring once; the ten biggest clones make up over 8.5%. The sample consisted of peripheral blood, taken on day 0 of AZD1222 vaccination. The chain combines TRBV6-1 with TRBJ1-1; D may be TRBD1 (5 bases). This sequence originates from an adult in good health. CDR3 in DNA: TGTGCCAGCAGTGACGACAGCTACACTGAAGCTTTCTTT. It yields the protein CASSDDSYTEAFF.